Listed here are 24 T cell receptor beta chains from one sample, sequenced in a study of radiation and T cells in renal cell carcinoma. Time point given: blood 4 weeks post-SBRT, at nephrectomy. Sample treatment: 15 Gy SBRT to primary tumor, nephrectomy 4 weeks later. The protocol was immunoSEQ multiplex PCR, while the TCRdb copy is restricted to in-frame clones and leaves out a portion. The table records 75,000 to 90,000 clones, nearly 90% of them present only once. This specimen was blood, taken from a patient whose treatment included radiotherapy and nephrectomy. The origin of the receptors is a woman in her 70s with renal cell carcinoma.

This clone was seen a handful of times. The chain carries TRBV7-2 and TRBJ2-5, with D maybe TRBD1 (5 bases). This CDR3 has 15 amino acids. The V gene's germline CDR1 is SGHTA and CDR2 FQGNSA. Trimming removed 1 base at V and 4 bases at J, with 13 bases between. CDR3: CASSLELGVVETQYF. The CDR3 DNA sequence: TGTGCCAGCAGCTTAGAATTAGGGGTGGTAGAGACCCAGTACTTC.

J is TRBJ2-7 and V is TRBV7-2; D possibly matches TRBD1 or TRBD2 (5 bases each). V lost 9 bases, J lost 0 bases, and 15 bases lay in between. This CDR3 contains 14 residues. CDR1 is SGHTA and CDR2 is FQGNSA in the germline V gene. Written as DNA, the CDR3 is TGTGCCAGTATACCGGGACGTCCCTCCTACGAGCAGTACTTC. This encodes CASIPGRPSYEQYF.

V gene TRBV7-9 combines with J gene TRBJ2-7; the D gene could be TRBD1 or TRBD2 (5 bases each). Germline-derived CDR1 and CDR2 are SEHNR and FQNEAQ (reference sequence). This CDR3 contains 15 residues. V lost 6 bases, J lost 0 bases, and 15 bases lay in between. The CDR3, as DNA: TGTGCCAGCAGTTCTAACCGGGACCTCTCCTACGAGCAGTACTTC. Amino acid sequence: CASSSNRDLSYEQYF.

J is TRBJ1-6 and V is TRBV27; no clear D. Germline assignment: CDR1 MNHEY and CDR2 SMNVEV (reference sequence). V lost 1 base, J lost 9 bases, and 4 bases lay in between. This CDR3 has 12 residues. CDR3 region: CASSLYGSPLHF. CDR3 DNA sequence: TGTGCCAGCAGTTTATACGGTTCACCCCTCCACTTT.

The gene calls are TRBV28 and TRBJ2-7; the D gene is possibly TRBD1 (5 bases). V lost 10 bases and J lost 5, with 18 bases in between. This CDR3 comprises 13 residues. Germline assignment: CDR1 MDHEN and CDR2 SYDVKM. The CDR3 sequence: CATNRGFGNEQYF. CDR3 nucleotides: TGTGCCACCAATAGGGGATTTGGGAACGAGCAGTACTTC.

This chain links TRBV5-4 with TRBJ1-1, with D perhaps TRBD1 (6 bases). With 5 bases removed from V and 0 bases from J, the gap between germline ends came to 11 bases. This CDR3 is built from 14 residues. Germline V gene data show CDR1 as SGHNT and CDR2 as YYREEE (reference sequence). The CDR3 bases are TGTGCCAGCAGTAATCAGGGGATGAACACTGAAGCTTTCTTT. Residues: CASSNQGMNTEAFF.

The chain links TRBV19 to TRBJ1-1, with a weak D call TRBD1 (5 bases). CDR1 is LNHDA and CDR2 is SQIVND in the germline V gene (reference sequence). V lost 2 bases and J lost 2, with 15 bases in between. The CDR3 totals 16 residues. CDR3 bases: TGTGCCAGTAGTATATACGGGGGAAATTTCAACACTGAAGCTTTCTTT. Protein product: CASSIYGGNFNTEAFF.

The chain couples TRBV9 to TRBJ2-5, with 8 bases that match TRBD2. The CDR3 has 15 amino acids. Germline assignment: CDR1 SGDLS and CDR2 YYNGEE. The V and J ends lost 1 base and 3 bases, in that order; junction bases with no gene match: 5. The CDR3 is CASSVQAGAKETQYF. In nucleotides, the CDR3 is TGTGCCAGCAGCGTACAAGCGGGGGCTAAAGAGACCCAGTACTTC.

The V gene is TRBV11-2, the J gene TRBJ2-1; 13 bases agree with TRBD2. Germline CDR1 SGHAT, CDR2 FQNNGV. V lost 3 bases and J lost 7; bases outside the gene matches: 3. There are 15 residues in the CDR3. CDR3 nucleotides: TGTGCCAGCAGCTTTAGGACTAGCGGGGGTAATGAGCAGTTCTTC. Its protein is CASSFRTSGGNEQFF.

This chain joins TRBV30 and TRBJ2-3; 7 bases are a match to TRBD2. CDR3 size: 13 residues. Germline loops: CDR1 GTSNPN, CDR2 SVGIG (reference sequence). The V segment lost 3 bases and the J segment 0 bases; nucleotides outside the gene matches: 0. The CDR3 protein is CAWSGGSTDTQYF. As DNA, the CDR3 is TGTGCCTGGAGCGGGGGGAGCACAGATACGCAGTATTTT. Supplemented by reference TRBV30 and TRBJ2-3, the full variable domain reads SQTIHQWPATLVQPVGSPLSLECTVEGTSNPNLYWYRQAAGRGLQLLFYSVGIGQISSEVPQNLSASRPQDRQFILSSKKLLLSDSGFYLCAWSGGSTDTQYFGPGTRLTVL.

J is TRBJ2-5 and V is TRBV19; no clear D. The CDR3 is 13 residues long. Germline CDR1 and CDR2: LNHDA and SQIVND (reference sequence). The V end lost 5 bases, the J end lost 0 bases, and 7 bases lay between the germline ends. CDR3 sequence (DNA): TGTGCCAGTAGTGCAAACCACCAAGAGACCCAGTACTTC. The encoded protein is CASSANHQETQYF.

V usage is TRBV11-1 and J usage is TRBJ2-1; TRBD2 matches at 11 bases. The CDR3 loop spans 15 amino acids. J was trimmed by 8 bases and V by 5 bases; bases with no gene match: 8. The germline V gene has CDR1 SGHAT and CDR2 FQDESV (reference sequence). The CDR3 DNA is TGTGCCAGCAGCCCGACTAGCGGGGCCTGGGATGAGCAGTTCTTC. Translated, it gives CASSPTSGAWDEQFF.

This chain links TRBV14 with TRBJ2-2; D call uncertain. CDR1 and CDR2 from the germline V gene are SGHDN and FVKESK. V was trimmed by 1 base and J by 7 bases, leaving 7 bases between them. The CDR3 totals 13 residues. This chain's CDR3 is CASSQVVGGELFF. CDR3 DNA sequence: TGTGCCAGCAGCCAAGTGGTGGGCGGGGAGCTGTTTTTT.

The rearrangement uses TRBV5-1 and TRBJ1-5, with D tentatively TRBD1 (5 bases). V was clipped by 1 base and J by 7 bases, with 12 bases between them. The CDR3 is made up of 14 amino acids. Per the germline V gene, CDR1 is SGHRS and CDR2 is YFSETQ. Here the CDR3 reads CASSLRVGGQPQHF. In DNA, the CDR3 is TGCGCCAGCAGCTTGCGGGTCGGGGGACAGCCCCAGCATTTT. The full variable domain, its missing parts supplied by reference TRBV5-1 and TRBJ1-5, is KAGVTQTPRYLIKTRGQQVTLSCSPISGHRSVSWYQQTPGQGLQFLFEYFSETQRNKGNFPGRFSGRQFSNSRSEMNVSTLELGDSALYLCASSLRVGGQPQHFGDGTRLSIL.

This CDR3 reads CASSLGPGSGEKLFF. CDR3 coding DNA: TGTGCCAGCAGCTTAGGTCCGGGGAGTGGTGAAAAACTGTTTTTT. V and J are TRBV7-9 and TRBJ1-4; D gene ambiguous. Germline V CDR1 and CDR2: SEHNR, FQNEAQ (reference sequence). This CDR3 comprises 15 residues. V was shortened by 1 base and J by 7 bases, with 13 bases between the two germline ends.

This clone was seen just once. The chain couples TRBV7-2 to TRBJ2-1; D possibly corresponds to TRBD2 (5 bases). Trimming stripped 0 bases from V and 4 bases from J, with 13 bases between. Germline V lookup: CDR1 SGHTA, CDR2 FQGNSA. This CDR3 contains 16 residues. The CDR3 loop is CASSLASGSGYNEQFF. CDR3 DNA: TGTGCCAGCAGCTTAGCGTCGGGGAGTGGGTACAATGAGCAGTTCTTC.

The gene calls are TRBV5-6 and TRBJ2-3; 7 bases line up with TRBD1. Germline CDR1 SGHDT, CDR2 YYEEEE. The CDR3 runs 15 residues. J gave up 0 bases and V 4 bases, and 5 bases lay outside the gene matches. The CDR3 coding sequence is TGTGCCAGCAGCCCGGAGACAGGGAGCACAGATACGCAGTATTTT. It is translated as CASSPETGSTDTQYF.

The chain combines TRBV4-2 with TRBJ1-6, with 10 bases matching TRBD1. J lost 6 bases, V lost 3 bases, and 2 bases had no gene match. The CDR3 length is 15 residues. Germline V CDR1 and CDR2: LGHNA, YNFKEQ. The CDR3 nucleotides are TGTGCCAGCAGCCAGGGACAGGGGCGTAATTCACCCCTCCACTTT. Protein sequence: CASSQGQGRNSPLHF.

V is TRBV9 and J is TRBJ1-1; 10 bases align to TRBD1. Germline lookup yields CDR1 SGDLS and CDR2 YYNGEE. This CDR3 contains 16 residues. Trimming at V came to 2 bases and at J to 1 base, leaving 5 bases not matched to a gene. CDR3: CASSVGQGVGNTEAFF. The DNA of the CDR3 is TGTGCCAGCAGCGTTGGACAGGGGGTGGGGAACACTGAAGCTTTCTTT.

The chain carries TRBV5-6 and TRBJ2-3; possibly TRBD1 or TRBD2 for D (5 bases each). The CDR3 sequence is 15 residues long. With 0 bases removed from V and 1 base from J, the gap between germline ends came to 9 bases. The V gene's germline CDR1 is SGHDT and CDR2 YYEEEE. The CDR3, as DNA: TGTGCCAGCAGCTTGGCAGGGCGGGGCACAGATACGCAGTATTTT. The encoded protein is CASSLAGRGTDTQYF.

The V and J genes are TRBV19 and TRBJ2-1, with D perhaps TRBD2 (5 bases). Germline-derived CDR1 and CDR2 are LNHDA and SQIVND (reference sequence). Trimming removed 7 bases from V and 0 bases from J, with 10 bases in between. This CDR3 has 14 amino acids. DNA of the CDR3: TGTGCCAGTAACCATGGGAGCTCCTACAATGAGCAGTTCTTC. Translation gives CASNHGSSYNEQFF.

This clone was counted between two and nine times. This sequence joins TRBV11-2 and TRBJ1-5; perhaps TRBD1 as D (5 bases). This CDR3 comprises 17 residues. CDR1 and CDR2 from the germline V gene are SGHAT and FQNNGV. V dropped 1 base and J dropped 3 bases, with 16 bases sitting between them. CDR3 amino acids: CASSLASGGTNNQPQHF. The DNA for the CDR3 is TGTGCCAGCAGCTTAGCTTCGGGGGGGACGAACAATCAGCCCCAGCATTTT.

The chain carries TRBV10-3 and TRBJ2-3; a weak D match, TRBD2 (6 bases). Trimming left V 9 bases short and J 2 bases short, with 12 bases between. CDR1 and CDR2 (germline): ENHRY, SYGVKD. The CDR3 spans 13 residues. The DNA of the CDR3 is TGTGCCATTGGGACTTCCTACACAGATACGCAGTATTTT. Protein sequence: CAIGTSYTDTQYF.

This clone has more than one count but fewer than ten. This chain uses TRBV19 with TRBJ1-1; D is ambiguous. The V gene's germline CDR1 is LNHDA and CDR2 SQIVND (reference sequence). The CDR3 is 13 amino acids. Trimming stripped 8 bases from V and 0 bases from J, with 10 bases between. CDR3 in amino acids: CASGRALNTEAFF. For the CDR3, the DNA is TGTGCCAGTGGAAGGGCTCTGAACACTGAAGCTTTCTTT. The variable domain in full, completed from reference TRBV19 and TRBJ1-1, reads DGGITQSPKYLFRKEGQNVTLSCEQNLNHDAMYWYRQDPGQGLRLIYYSQIVNDFQKGDIAEGYSVSREKKESFPLTVTSAQKNPTAFYLCASGRALNTEAFFGQGTRLTVV.